The 13 T cell receptor beta chains below were found in one sample sequenced in a study of blood T cell repertoires in COVID-19. Sequencing was performed with immunoSEQ multiplex PCR; in TCRdb, only in-frame clones are kept and a portion is missing. The data contain 38,000 or so clones, roughly four fifths of them singletons. Material for sequencing was peripheral blood. Every receptor here comes from a human donor in a cohort sampled during active or convalescent COVID-19. The donor label of this sample is uncertain.

This clone turned up a few times. This rearrangement joins TRBV4-1 to TRBJ2-2, with TRBD2 matching over 10 bases. Germline values: CDR1 MGHRA, CDR2 YSYEKL. The CDR3 is 16 amino acids. Losses at the gene ends were 6 bases for V and 1 base for J; bases not matched to a gene: 5. CDR3 amino acids: CASRARTSGNTGELFF. The CDR3 region has the DNA TGCGCCAGCAGGGCCCGGACTAGCGGGAACACCGGGGAGCTGTTTTTT.

This rearrangement joins TRBV6-5 to TRBJ2-7; 12 bases line up with TRBD1. The CDR3 covers 14 residues. Trimming cost V 6 bases and J 7 bases; bases outside gene matches: 7. Germline lookup yields CDR1 MNHEY and CDR2 SVGAGI. DNA of the CDR3: TGTGCCAGCAGCAAGGGACAGGGGGCGCGGGAGCAGTACTTC. Its translation is CASSKGQGAREQYF.

This clone was counted once. J is TRBJ2-5 and V is TRBV7-8, with D hard to call. The germline V gene has CDR1 SGHVS and CDR2 FQNEAQ. The CDR3 consists of 15 residues. Between the trimmed V and J ends, which lost 5 bases and 7 bases, there was a span of 20 bases. The CDR3 loop reads CASSSEDRLYGTQYF. CDR3 nucleotides: TGTGCCAGCAGCAGCGAAGACCGACTCTACGGGACCCAGTACTTC.

CDR3 amino acids: CASSTPRGPGQPQHF. The DNA of the CDR3 is TGTGCCAGTAGTACCCCGCGGGGACCAGGCCAGCCCCAGCATTTT. The rearrangement links TRBV19 to TRBJ1-5; tentative D call: TRBD1 (5 bases). The V end was cut by 4 bases, the J end by 7 bases, with 17 bases between. CDR3 length: 15 amino acids. In germline, CDR1 is LNHDA, CDR2 SQIVND (reference sequence).

Written as DNA, the CDR3 is TGTGCCAGCAGCTTATTAGCGATGAGCTCCTACGAGCAGTACTTC. It translates to CASSLLAMSSYEQYF. The rearrangement joins TRBV5-5 to TRBJ2-7; tentative D call: TRBD2 (5 bases). CDR3 length: 15 amino acids. V lost 2 bases, J lost 0 bases, and 12 bases lay in between. The germline V gene has CDR1 SGHKS and CDR2 YYEKEE (reference sequence).

The chain uses TRBV7-8 and TRBJ2-3; 7 bases match TRBD2. Losses at the gene ends were 5 bases for V and 0 bases for J; bases not matched to a gene: 8. This CDR3 is built from 16 residues. Germline V gene data show CDR1 as SGHVS and CDR2 as FQNEAQ. In nucleotides, the CDR3 is TGTGCCAGCAGCCCCGAGCGGGGACCTAGCACAGATACGCAGTATTTT. Translation gives CASSPERGPSTDTQYF.

V is TRBV6-1 and J is TRBJ1-4; TRBD1 matches 8 bases. Germline V gene sequence: CDR1 MNHNS, CDR2 SASEGT. The CDR3 contains 15 residues. J lost 5 bases, V lost 6 bases, and 8 bases had no gene match. CDR3 protein: CASRPTGGGNEKLFF. CDR3 DNA sequence: TGTGCCAGCAGGCCCACAGGGGGTGGAAATGAAAAACTGTTTTTT.

The chain uses TRBV5-1 and TRBJ1-2, with D maybe TRBD1 (6 bases). Germline loops: CDR1 SGHRS, CDR2 YFSETQ. V was cut by 3 bases and J by 0 bases, with 9 bases left in between. This CDR3 has 14 amino acids. CDR3 DNA sequence: TGCGCCAGCAGCTCCGGACAGACTAACTATGGCTACACCTTC. Amino acid sequence: CASSSGQTNYGYTF.

The chain recombines TRBV30 with TRBJ2-1; TRBD1 might be the D (6 bases). Between the trimmed V and J ends, which lost 0 bases and 8 bases, there was a span of 14 bases. This CDR3 is built from 14 residues. The V gene's germline CDR1 is GTSNPN and CDR2 SVGIG (reference sequence). The CDR3 nucleotides are TGTGCCTGGAGTGTAGGCAGGGGAAAGGATGAGCAGTTCTTC. Amino acids: CAWSVGRGKDEQFF.

The CDR3 is CASSLSRDFQETQYF. For the CDR3, the DNA is TGTGCCAGTAGTCTCTCCAGGGATTTCCAAGAGACCCAGTACTTC. The chain combines TRBV19 with TRBJ2-5; the D gene is possibly TRBD1 (5 bases). The germline V gene has CDR1 LNHDA and CDR2 SQIVND (reference sequence). The CDR3 is 15 amino acids. Trimming removed 5 bases from V and 1 base from J, with 14 bases in between.

The rearrangement joins TRBV4-3 to TRBJ1-2, with a tentative D call TRBD1 (6 bases). The germline V gene encodes CDR1 LGHNA and CDR2 YSLEER. The germline V and J ends were trimmed by 0 bases and 7 bases, with 12 bases remaining between them. The CDR3 covers 14 residues. CDR3 in DNA: TGCGCCAGCAGCCAAGAGTTGGGGGCGAGTGGCTACACCTTC. Amino acid sequence: CASSQELGASGYTF.

This clone came up many times. The V call is TRBV2, the J call TRBJ2-1; 7 positions agree with TRBD2. The CDR3 is made up of 13 amino acids. Unmatched junction bases numbered 7, after V lost 9 bases and J lost 5 bases. Germline assignment: CDR1 SNHLY and CDR2 FYNNEI. Here the CDR3 reads CARQGAGDNEQFF. The CDR3 DNA sequence: TGTGCCAGACAAGGGGCGGGGGACAATGAGCAGTTCTTC. Drawing the rest from reference TRBV2 and TRBJ2-1, the complete variable domain is EPEVTQTPSHQVTQMGQEVILRCVPISNHLYFYWYRQILGQKVEFLVSFYNNEISEKSEIFDDQFSVERPDGSNFTLKIRSTKLEDSAMYFCARQGAGDNEQFFGPGTRLTVL.

This chain joins TRBV30 and TRBJ2-5, with 11 bases aligning to TRBD2. Looked up from germline, CDR1 is GTSNPN and CDR2 is SVGIG (reference sequence). Trimming took 0 bases from V and 5 from J; bases not matched to a gene: 8. The CDR3 sequence is 16 residues long. CDR3 in DNA: TGTGCCTGGAGTGTGGTTAGCGGGAGGGCCTACGAGACCCAGTACTTC. As protein: CAWSVVSGRAYETQYF.